This TCR beta chain derives from a study of T cell responses to AZD1222 COVID-19 vaccine. The CDR3 loop spans 15 amino acids. In germline, CDR1 is MGHRA, CDR2 YSYEKL. V was pared by 1 base and J by 3 bases, with 12 bases between. Only in-frame clones appear in the TCRdb table, and some are missing; sequencing was by immunoSEQ multiplex PCR. The data show around 100,000 clones, 90% seen once. The TCR sequence derives from an adult in good health. The chain carries TRBV4-1 and TRBJ1-2; no definite D call. Sequenced here: peripheral blood, sampled on day 0 of AZD1222 vaccination. As DNA, the CDR3 is TGCGCCAGCAGCCAAGTCCCCGACACCTACTATGGCTACACCTTC. This sequence encodes CASSQVPDTYYGYTF.